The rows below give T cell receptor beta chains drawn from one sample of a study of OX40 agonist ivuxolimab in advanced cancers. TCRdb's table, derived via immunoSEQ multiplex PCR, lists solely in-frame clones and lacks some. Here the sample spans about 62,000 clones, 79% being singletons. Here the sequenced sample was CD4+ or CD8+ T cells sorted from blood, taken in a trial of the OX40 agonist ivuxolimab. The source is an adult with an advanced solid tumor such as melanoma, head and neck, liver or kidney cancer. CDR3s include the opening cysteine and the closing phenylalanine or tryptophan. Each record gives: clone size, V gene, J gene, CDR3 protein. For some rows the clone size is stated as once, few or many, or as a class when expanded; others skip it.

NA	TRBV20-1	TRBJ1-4	CSASSEKLFF
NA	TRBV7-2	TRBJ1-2	CASSLAQSGEGAYGYTF
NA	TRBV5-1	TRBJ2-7	CASSSGTVSLRSYF
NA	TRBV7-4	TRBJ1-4	CASSQIPGTGATNEKLFF
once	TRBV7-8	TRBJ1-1	CASSLWGGNTEAFF
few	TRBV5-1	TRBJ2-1	CASSLVVDYNEQFF
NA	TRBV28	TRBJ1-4	CASRERGFSNEKLFF
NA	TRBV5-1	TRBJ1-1	CASSLQGSWNTEAFF
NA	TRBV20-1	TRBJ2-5	CSATQETQYF
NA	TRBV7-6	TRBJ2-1	CASSLSGSSYNEQFF
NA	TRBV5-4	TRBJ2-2	CASSLTGNTGELFF
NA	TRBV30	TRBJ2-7	CAWSLLTGGYEQYF
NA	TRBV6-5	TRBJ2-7	CASSYSAGFYEQYF
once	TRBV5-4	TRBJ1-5	CASSYGGIGNQPQHF
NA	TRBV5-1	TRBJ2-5	CASSLDGYQETQYF
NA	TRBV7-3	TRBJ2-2	CASSLSGGAINTGELFF
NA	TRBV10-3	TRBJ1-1	CAISGGQPKNTEAFF
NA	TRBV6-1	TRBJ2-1	CASGDQGPYEQFF
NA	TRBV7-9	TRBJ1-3	CAEEGAGNTIYF
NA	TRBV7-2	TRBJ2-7	CASSPVGFREQYF
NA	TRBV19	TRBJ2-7	CASSPLGDKSYEQYF
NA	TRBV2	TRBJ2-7	CASSVAGGEIYEQYF
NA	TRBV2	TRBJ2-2	CASTWSRDANTGELFF
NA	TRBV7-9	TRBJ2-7	CASSLGGLSYEQYF
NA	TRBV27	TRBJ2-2	CASSPAGSGELFF
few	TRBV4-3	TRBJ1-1	CASSQGRGNTEAFF
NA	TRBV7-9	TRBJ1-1	CASRSGTSNTEAFF
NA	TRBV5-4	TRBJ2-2	CASSATSGGTRGELFF
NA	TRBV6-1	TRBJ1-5	CASSEWGPSNQPQHF
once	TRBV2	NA	CASSLVGTGTYEQYF
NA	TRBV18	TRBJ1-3	CASSRATGSGNTIYF
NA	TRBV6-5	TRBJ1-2	CASSYGRTSNYGYTF
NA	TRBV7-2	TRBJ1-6	CASSTGMTGSNSPLHF
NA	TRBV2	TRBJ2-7	CASSANLGLAGVAYEQYF
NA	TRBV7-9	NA	CASSAKLDSTYEQYF
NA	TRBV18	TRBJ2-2	CASSPQLGDTGELFF
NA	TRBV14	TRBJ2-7	CASSQRGDEQYF
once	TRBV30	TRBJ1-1	CAWSEGHTEAFF
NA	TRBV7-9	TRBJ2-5	CASSFGTGDYLHVETQYF
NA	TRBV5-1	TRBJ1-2	CASSLEQWGGYTF
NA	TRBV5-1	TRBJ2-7	CASSPTGQPYEQYF
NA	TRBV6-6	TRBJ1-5	CASSALTGSDQPQHF
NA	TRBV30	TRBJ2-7	CAWRARTSEPYEQYF
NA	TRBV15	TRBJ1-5	CATSRSSDSSNQPQHF
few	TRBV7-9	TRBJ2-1	CASSLVWGEQFF
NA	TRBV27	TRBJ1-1	CASREKGNTEAFF
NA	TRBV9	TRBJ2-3	CASSVTAGRTDTQYF
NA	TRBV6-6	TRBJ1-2	CASGDTYYGYTF
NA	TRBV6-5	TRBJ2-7	CASSYGTTAFYEQYF
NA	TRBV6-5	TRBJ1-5	CASSSGTVNQPQHF
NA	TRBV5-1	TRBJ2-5	CASSSRTGGGETQYF